This T cell receptor (beta chain) was recorded in a study of blood T cell repertoires in COVID-19. Clones were sequenced by immunoSEQ multiplex PCR, and TCRdb holds only the in-frame ones, with some missing. The data contain approximately 77,000 clones, 70% to 90% of them singletons. The CDR3 length is 17 residues. CDR1 is SGDLS, CDR2 YYNGEE, per germline. V dropped 5 bases and J dropped 0; count of bases not matched to a gene: 4. V is TRBV9 and J is TRBJ2-6; 11 nucleotides match TRBD2. This TCR derives from a man over 45 with COVID-19, enrolled during active disease. Sequencing was carried out using peripheral blood. CDR3 DNA: TGTGCCAGCAGTCGACTAGCGGGGAGCTCTGGGGCCAACGTCCTGACTTTC. This codes for CASSRLAGSSGANVLTF.